The 10 T cell receptor beta chains given below trace back to one sample, sequenced in a study of type 1 regulatory T cells. TCRdb independently ran MiXCR on the reads; one entry per CDR3 protein. This sample has about 60,000 distinct CDR3 sequences, with roughly 60% found just once. These receptors have no identified antigens. The sequenced material came from cultured non-Tr1 T cells, either the whole culture or a sorted T cell fraction (not recorded which). Source of these receptors: a human donor in good health.

V usage is TRBV24-1 and J usage is TRBJ2-5, with D tentatively TRBD2 (5 bases). The V and J ends lost 4 bases and 5 bases respectively, with 13 bases between them. The CDR3 runs to 14 residues. The germline V gene has CDR1 KGHDR and CDR2 SFDVKD. In DNA form, the CDR3 reads TGTGCCACCAGTGACGCGAGGGCTGCGGAGACCCAGTACTTC. Residues: CATSDARAAETQYF.

The chain carries TRBV5-1 and TRBJ2-1, with 8 nucleotides matching TRBD1. CDR1 and CDR2 (germline): SGHRS, YFSETQ. The CDR3 loop spans 16 amino acids. J gave up 5 bases and V 2 bases, and 9 bases lay outside the gene matches. CDR3 region: CASSFAPGQVNNEQFF. The CDR3 DNA follows: TGCGCCAGCAGCTTTGCACCGGGACAGGTGAACAATGAGCAGTTCTTC.

J is TRBJ1-5 and V is TRBV7-2; D gene ambiguous. V was pared by 5 bases and J by 5 bases, with 10 bases between. Germline V CDR1 and CDR2: SGHTA, FQGNSA. The CDR3 runs to 13 residues. The CDR3 is CASSPRRYQPQHF. Written as DNA, the CDR3 is TGTGCCAGCAGCCCCAGAAGGTATCAGCCCCAGCATTTT.

V usage is TRBV7-9 and J usage is TRBJ2-7, with D possibly being TRBD1 or TRBD2 (5 bases each). The CDR3 spans 16 residues. The V end was cut by 4 bases, the J end by 1 base, with 17 bases between. The germline gives CDR1 SEHNR, CDR2 FQNEAQ (reference sequence). CDR3 sequence reads: CASSSAGTTLSYEQYF. The CDR3 DNA follows: TGTGCCAGCAGCTCGGCCGGGACCACCCTGTCCTACGAGCAGTACTTC. Supplemented by reference TRBV7-9 and TRBJ2-7, the full variable domain reads DTGVSQNPRHKITKRGQNVTFRCDPISEHNRLYWYRQTLGQGPEFLTYFQNEAQLEKSRLLSDRFSAERPKGSFSTLEIQRTEQGDSAMYLCASSSAGTTLSYEQYFGPGTRLTVT.

This clonotype has just one count. The genes are TRBV6-1 and TRBJ2-5; TRBD1 agrees at 7 bases. Germline CDR1 and CDR2: MNHNS and SASEGT. V trimming: 3 bases; J trimming: 4 bases; junction bases outside the gene matches: 8. CDR3 size: 15 residues. The CDR3 reads CASSDPRTGLETQYF. The CDR3 nucleotides read TGTGCCAGCAGTGACCCCAGGACAGGATTAGAGACCCAGTACTTC.

This clonotype showed up just a few times. The chain couples TRBV6-6 to TRBJ1-1, with D unresolved. Germline assignment: CDR1 MNHNY and CDR2 SVGAGI (reference sequence). This CDR3 contains 13 residues. V was trimmed by 8 bases and J by 8 bases, leaving 18 bases between them. CDR3 nucleotide sequence: TGTGCCAGCGGAAAGGACGGCTTGTTAGAAGCTTTCTTT. It translates to CASGKDGLLEAFF.

Remarks on this clonotype: This is likely a read error, given that the CDR3 carries no conserved phenylalanine or tryptophan at its end. The chain has TRBV11-2 and TRBJ1-5, with a possible D match to TRBD1 (5 bases). CDR1 is SGHAT, CDR2 FQNNGV, per germline. Trimming took off 5 bases at V and 6 bases at J, with 14 bases between the two ends. The CDR3 has 14 residues. CDR3 in DNA: TGTGCCAGCAGCGGGAATAAAGACAGTCAGCCCCAGCATCTT. Translating it yields CASSGNKDSQPQHL.

About this clonotype: At one boundary the junction diverges from the germline segment, which might be a read error. The rearrangement uses TRBV20-1 and TRBJ2-1; 7 bases agree with TRBD2. The CDR3 covers 14 residues. Per the germline V gene, CDR1 is DFQATT and CDR2 is SNEGSKA (reference sequence). Here the CDR3 reads CNAREAGNYNEQFF. For the CDR3, the DNA is TGCAATGCTAGAGAAGCGGGAAACTACAATGAGCAGTTCTTC.

The rearrangement links TRBV5-5 to TRBJ1-1; D gene unclear. The V gene lost 2 bases and the J gene lost 1 base, with 6 bases spanning the gap. The CDR3 is made up of 13 amino acids. Germline V gene sequence: CDR1 SGHKS, CDR2 YYEKEE (reference sequence). CDR3 region: CASSFQANTEAFF. CDR3 sequence (DNA): TGTGCCAGCAGCTTTCAAGCGAACACTGAAGCTTTCTTT. Variable domain in full (rest from reference TRBV5-5 and TRBJ1-1): DAGVTQSPTHLIKTRGQQVTLRCSPISGHKSVSWYQQVLGQGPQFIFQYYEKEERGRGNFPDRFSARQFPNYSSELNVNALLLGDSALYLCASSFQANTEAFFGQGTRLTVV.

The chain is built from TRBV9 and TRBJ1-4; TRBD1 matches 7 bases. Germline V gene lookup returns CDR1 SGDLS and CDR2 YYNGEE. V was pared by 4 bases and J by 5 bases, with 5 bases of the junction left unmatched. The CDR3 has 14 residues. The CDR3 is CASSRDRQNEKLFF. The CDR3 nucleotides read TGTGCCAGCAGCCGGGACAGACAAAATGAAAAACTGTTTTTT.